This is a list of T cell receptor beta chains from one sample in a study of memory CD4+ T cells and cytomegalovirus serostatus. Assay used: immunoSEQ multiplex PCR; TCRdb lists only in-frame clones, some missing. The sample contains about 44,000 clones, around 80% of which appear only once. Sequencing was performed on memory CD4+ T cells from blood. Receptors were obtained from an adult in good health and CMV-seronegative. Each CDR3 is given with its conserved first and last residue. A D gene is named only where the DNA matches it firmly. Expanded clones get a size class; other rows say once, few or many, or leave the size out.

TGTGCCAGCAGGAAGGGACGGGCGAACACCGGGGAGCTGTTTTTT,CASRKGRANTGELFF,TRBV28,TRBJ2-2,.,few
TGTGCCACGTCCCGGGACAGGGAAGTAAACGAAAAACTGTTTTTT,CATSRDREVNEKLFF,TRBV2,TRBJ1-4,TRBD1,.
TGTGCCAGCAGACTAGGACAGCAAGAGACCCAGTACTTC,CASRLGQQETQYF,TRBV28,TRBJ2-5,.,.
TGTGCCAGCAGCCTACATACCGATACGCAGTATTTT,CASSLHTDTQYF,TRBV7-8,TRBJ2-3,.,.
TGCGCCAGCAGCTTGAGTTTGGGGGGCTACGAGCAGTACTTC,CASSLSLGGYEQYF,TRBV5-1,TRBJ2-7,.,.
TGTGCTAGTGCCCTCGGGACAGCGAACACTGAAGCTTTCTTT,CASALGTANTEAFF,TRBV12-5,TRBJ1-1,TRBD1,.
TGCGCCAGCAGCCGGACTAGCGACGAGCAGTACTTC,CASSRTSDEQYF,TRBV23-1,TRBJ2-7,TRBD2,.
TGTGCCAGCAATCAGCGGGGGGGGGATACGCAGTATTTT,CASNQRGGDTQYF,TRBV2,TRBJ2-3,TRBD2,once
TGTGCCAGCAGTTACGCGGAGGAGCAGGGGACCCAGTACTTC,CASSYAEEQGTQYF,TRBV6-5,TRBJ2-5,.,.
TGTGCCAGCAGTGCGTCAAGGGGCGGGCATATTAGCAATCAGCCCCAGCATTTT,CASSASRGGHISNQPQHF,TRBV6-1,TRBJ1-5,.,few
TGTGCCAGCAGTCCGGGGATGCAAGAGACCCAGTACTTC,CASSPGMQETQYF,TRBV7-6,TRBJ2-5,.,.